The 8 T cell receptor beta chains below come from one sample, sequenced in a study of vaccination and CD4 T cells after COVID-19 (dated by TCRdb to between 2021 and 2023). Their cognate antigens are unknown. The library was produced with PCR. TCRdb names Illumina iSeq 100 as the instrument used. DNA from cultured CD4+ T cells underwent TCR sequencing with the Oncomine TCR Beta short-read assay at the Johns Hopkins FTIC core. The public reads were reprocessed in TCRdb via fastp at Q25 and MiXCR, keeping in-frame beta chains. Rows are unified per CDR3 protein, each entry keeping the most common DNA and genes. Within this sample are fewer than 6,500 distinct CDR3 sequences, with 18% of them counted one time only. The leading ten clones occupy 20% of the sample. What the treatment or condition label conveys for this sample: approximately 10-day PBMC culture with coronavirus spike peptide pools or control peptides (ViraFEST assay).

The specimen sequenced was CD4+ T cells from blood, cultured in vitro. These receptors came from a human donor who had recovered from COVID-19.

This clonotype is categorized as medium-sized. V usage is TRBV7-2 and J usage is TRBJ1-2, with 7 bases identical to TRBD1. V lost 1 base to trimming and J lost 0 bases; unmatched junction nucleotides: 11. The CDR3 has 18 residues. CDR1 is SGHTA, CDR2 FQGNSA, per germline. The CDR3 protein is CASSLVGGRGAPNYGYTF. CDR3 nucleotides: TGTGCCAGCAGCTTAGTTGGTGGCAGGGGGGCACCTAACTATGGCTACACCTTC.

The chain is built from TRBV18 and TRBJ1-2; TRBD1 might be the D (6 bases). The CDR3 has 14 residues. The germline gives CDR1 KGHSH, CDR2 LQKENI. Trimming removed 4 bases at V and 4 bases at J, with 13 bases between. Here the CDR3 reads CASSQSGGGYGYTF. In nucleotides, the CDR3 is TGTGCCAGCTCACAGTCCGGAGGGGGCTATGGCTACACCTTC.

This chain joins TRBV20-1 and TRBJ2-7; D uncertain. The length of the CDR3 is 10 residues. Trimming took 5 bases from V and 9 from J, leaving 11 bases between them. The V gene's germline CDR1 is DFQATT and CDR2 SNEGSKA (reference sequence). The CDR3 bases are TGCAGTGCTGTTAGCAGCAGGCAGTACTTC. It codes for CSAVSSRQYF.

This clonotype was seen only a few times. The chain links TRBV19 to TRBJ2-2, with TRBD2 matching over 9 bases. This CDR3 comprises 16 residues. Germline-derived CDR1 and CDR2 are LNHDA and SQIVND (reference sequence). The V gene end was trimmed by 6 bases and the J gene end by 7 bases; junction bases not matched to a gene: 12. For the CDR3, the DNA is TGTGCCAGTAGCCAAGGGGCGGGAGGGCCTATCGGGGAGCTGTTTTTT. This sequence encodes CASSQGAGGPIGELFF.

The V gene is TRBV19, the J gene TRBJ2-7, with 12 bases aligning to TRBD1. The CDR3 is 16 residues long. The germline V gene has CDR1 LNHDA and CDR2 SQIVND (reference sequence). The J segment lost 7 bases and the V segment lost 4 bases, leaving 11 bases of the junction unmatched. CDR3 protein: CASSSRRDRGRIEQYF. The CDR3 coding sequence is TGTGCCAGTAGTAGCCGCCGGGACAGGGGGCGGATTGAGCAGTACTTC. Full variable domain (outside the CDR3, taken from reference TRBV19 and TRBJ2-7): DGGITQSPKYLFRKEGQNVTLSCEQNLNHDAMYWYRQDPGQGLRLIYYSQIVNDFQKGDIAEGYSVSREKKESFPLTVTSAQKNPTAFYLCASSSRRDRGRIEQYFGPGTRLTVT.

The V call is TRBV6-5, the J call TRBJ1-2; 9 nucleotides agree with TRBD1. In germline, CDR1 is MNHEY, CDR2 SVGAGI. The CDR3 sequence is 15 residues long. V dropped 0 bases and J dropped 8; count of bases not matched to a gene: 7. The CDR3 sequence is CASSYSGDRVGGYTF. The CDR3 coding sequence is TGTGCCAGCAGTTACTCGGGGGACAGGGTGGGCGGCTACACCTTC.

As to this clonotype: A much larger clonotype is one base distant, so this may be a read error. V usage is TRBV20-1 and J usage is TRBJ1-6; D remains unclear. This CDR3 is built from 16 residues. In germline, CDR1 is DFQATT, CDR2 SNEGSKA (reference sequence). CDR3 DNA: TGCAGTGCTAGGGCCACCCTTAGCTCCTATAATTCACCCCCCCACTTT. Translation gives CSARATLSSYNSPPHF.

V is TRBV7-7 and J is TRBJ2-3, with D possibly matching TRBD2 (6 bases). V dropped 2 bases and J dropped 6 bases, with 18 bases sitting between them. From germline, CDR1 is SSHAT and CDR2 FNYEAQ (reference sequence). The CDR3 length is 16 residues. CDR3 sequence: CASSLYYSGVVDTQYF. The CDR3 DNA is TGTGCCAGCAGCTTATACTATAGCGGAGTCGTTGATACGCAGTATTTT.